A selection of T cell receptor beta chains follows, all from one sample in a study of OX40 agonist ivuxolimab in advanced cancers. Data came from immunoSEQ multiplex PCR; TCRdb stores just in-frame clones and leaves some out. The data contain roughly 39,000 clones, around 89% of them singletons. The input for sequencing was CD4+ or CD8+ T cells sorted from blood, taken in a trial of the OX40 agonist ivuxolimab. Every receptor here comes from an adult with an advanced solid tumor such as melanoma, head and neck, liver or kidney cancer. Each CDR3 is given with its conserved first and last residue. A D gene is named only where the DNA matches it firmly. Expanded clones are given a class, and other clones once, few, many or no size at all.

cdr3_nt cdr3_aa j_call v_call clone_size d_call
TGCAGCGCACAGGGAACATGGGAGACCCAGTACTTC CSAQGTWETQYF TRBJ2-5 TRBV29-1 . .
TGTGCCAGCACCGAAGACAGGGGGCGCGATGAAAAACTGTTTTTT CASTEDRGRDEKLFF TRBJ1-4 TRBV5-6 once TRBD1
TGTGCCAGTAGTATAGGAGGGACTAGCGGGAGAGAGACCCAGTACTTC CASSIGGTSGRETQYF TRBJ2-5 TRBV19 . TRBD2
TGTGCCAGCAGCGTAGAAGGGGACCGGGCTGGAGAGCAGTACTTC CASSVEGDRAGEQYF TRBJ2-7 TRBV9 . .
TGTGCCAGCAGCCCGCAGGTGACAACAGGGACCCACGAGCAGTACTTC CASSPQVTTGTHEQYF TRBJ2-7 TRBV7-2 . .
TGTGCCAGCAGCTTGTATCAGGGGGCAAGAGAAAAACTGTTTTTT CASSLYQGAREKLFF TRBJ1-4 TRBV5-6 . TRBD1
TGTGCCATCAGTGTTGCCGGGGGGCTGGGAAACACCATATATTTT CAISVAGGLGNTIYF TRBJ1-3 TRBV10-3 once .
TGTGCCTCCAACCCTGCGGGAGGGCCCGACGAGCAGTACTTC CASNPAGGPDEQYF TRBJ2-7 TRBV30 . TRBD2
TGTGCCAGCAGTTTAGCTTGGGGGCGAGAGACCCAGTACTTC CASSLAWGRETQYF TRBJ2-5 TRBV27 . .
TGTGCCAGCAGTGACTTCGGGGGCAGGGTTGGCTACACCTTC CASSDFGGRVGYTF TRBJ1-2 TRBV25-1 . .
TGTGCCAGCAGCTCCGACGGGCGGGTAGGTGAGCAGTTCTTC CASSSDGRVGEQFF TRBJ2-1 TRBV11-2 once .
TGTGCCAGCAGTTCCGGCGGGGGGAACACTGAAGCTTTCTTT CASSSGGGNTEAFF TRBJ1-1 TRBV28 . .
TGTGCCAGTAGTACGAACAGGGGGCGAAACTATGGCTACACCTTC CASSTNRGRNYGYTF TRBJ1-2 TRBV19 . TRBD1
TGTGCCAGCAGCTTATTTGGGTATGGGGCCAACGTCCTGACTTTC CASSLFGYGANVLTF TRBJ2-6 TRBV11-2 . .
TGTGCCAGCAGGAACACTGAAGCTTTCTTT CASRNTEAFF TRBJ1-1 TRBV28 . .
TGCGCCAGCCAGGGGCTGCTCGGGGAGCAGTACTTC CASQGLLGEQYF TRBJ2-7 TRBV5-1 . .
TGTGCCACCAGCAGAGTGGACAGTCCTCCCTATGGCTACACCTTC CATSRVDSPPYGYTF TRBJ1-2 TRBV15 . .
TGCAGCGTTGGGTTCCGGGGTAAAATAAAGAGCGGGATTTTTGAGCAGTACTTC CSVGFRGKIKSGIFEQYF TRBJ2-7 TRBV29-1 . TRBD2
TGTGCCAGCAGCATTGGACTAGCCAATGAGCAGTTCTTC CASSIGLANEQFF TRBJ2-1 TRBV9 . TRBD2
TGTGCCATCAGCGATCTAGCGGTGACCTCCTACGAGCAGTACTTC CAISDLAVTSYEQYF TRBJ2-7 TRBV10-3 . TRBD2
TGTGCCACCATCCCCGACAGGGGATCGGCTGAAGCTTTCTTT CATIPDRGSAEAFF TRBJ1-1 TRBV27 . TRBD1
TGTGCCAGCAGCTCCCACTACGAGCAGTACTTC CASSSHYEQYF TRBJ2-7 TRBV5-4 few .
TGTGCCAGCAGAAGGGCAGGGGTTTCTGGAAACACCATATATTTT CASRRAGVSGNTIYF TRBJ1-3 TRBV6-1 . .
TGTGCCAGCAGTCGGCGGCGCGGCGATGGCTACACCTTC CASSRRRGDGYTF TRBJ1-2 TRBV6-5 . .
TGTGCCAGCACCCGAAGTCGAATAGCTACAACCGGGGAGCTGTTTTTT CASTRSRIATTGELFF TRBJ2-2 TRBV9 once .
TGTGCCAGCAGCTTACAGGCGGGAGGGGTCTACGAGCAGTACTTC CASSLQAGGVYEQYF TRBJ2-7 TRBV7-3 . TRBD2
TGTGCCAGCTCACCAGGGGACGGCACTGAAGCTTTCTTT CASSPGDGTEAFF TRBJ1-1 TRBV18 once .
TGTGCCAGCAGACCACTTAGCGGTCAGGCTTCTTACGAGCAGTACTTC CASRPLSGQASYEQYF TRBJ2-7 TRBV27 . .
TGTGCCTGGAGTGTATTGGGCAGGCCCTACACCTTC CAWSVLGRPYTF TRBJ1-2 TRBV30 . .
TGTGCCAGCAGCCCTAGGACAGGGGAAAATCAGCCCCAGCATTTT CASSPRTGENQPQHF TRBJ1-5 TRBV7-3 . TRBD1
TGTGCCAGCAGTCGCGAACGGGGGCCGGGCAATCAGCCCCAGCATTTT CASSRERGPGNQPQHF TRBJ1-5 TRBV28 few .
TGTGCCAGCGGCCGGGGGAACACCGGGGAGCTGTTTTTT CASGRGNTGELFF TRBJ2-2 TRBV11-2 . .
TGTGCGACCAGCCTAGATCGGACTGAAGCTTTCTTT CATSLDRTEAFF TRBJ1-1 TRBV6-1 . .
TGTGCCAGCAGCTTAGCGCGGGGGTCGGAGACCCAGTACTTC CASSLARGSETQYF TRBJ2-5 TRBV7-2 . TRBD2
TGTGCCAGCAGCTATCCGGGGAACACAGATACGCAGTATTTT CASSYPGNTDTQYF TRBJ2-3 TRBV5-6 . .
TGTGCCAGCAGCTCTCAAGAGACCCAGTACTTC CASSSQETQYF TRBJ2-5 TRBV7-3 . .
TGTGCCAGCATCCAGTGGGGGGCAGTTTCCTACGAGCAGTACTTC CASIQWGAVSYEQYF TRBJ2-7 TRBV28 . .
TGTGCCAGCAGCTCAGGACTAGCGGGAGGGCCGAAAAGGGAGACCCAGTACTTC CASSSGLAGGPKRETQYF TRBJ2-5 TRBV7-2 . TRBD2
TGTGCCAGCAGGGCACTAGCGGGAGGGTATCCCGGGGAGCTGTTTTTT CASRALAGGYPGELFF TRBJ2-2 TRBV28 . TRBD2
TGTGCCAGCAGCCTCCAATCGACTAGCGGGAGCTCTAACTACGAGCAGTACTTC CASSLQSTSGSSNYEQYF TRBJ2-7 TRBV7-8 . TRBD2
TGTGCCAGCAGCGTAGACAGGGCAGATACGCAGTATTTT CASSVDRADTQYF TRBJ2-3 TRBV9 . .
TGTGCCAGCAGTTACCCGCTGGGGAACACTGAAGCTTTCTTT CASSYPLGNTEAFF TRBJ1-1 TRBV6-6 . .
TGTGCCAGCAGCTTTGGTTTAAGGGAAGATACGCAGTATTTT CASSFGLREDTQYF TRBJ2-3 TRBV5-4 . .
TGTGCCTGGAGTCGGACTAGCGGGAACACAGATACGCAGTATTTT CAWSRTSGNTDTQYF TRBJ2-3 TRBV30 . TRBD2
TGTGCCAGCAGGCCAGGGGGCGTCATCTACGAGCAGTACTTC CASRPGGVIYEQYF TRBJ2-7 TRBV27 . TRBD1
TGTGCCAGCAGATCCGACAGCACTGAAGCTTTCTTT CASRSDSTEAFF TRBJ1-1 TRBV6-6 . .
TGTGCCAGCAGCTTCCTGACAGGGTCAGGCACTGAAGCTTTCTTT CASSFLTGSGTEAFF TRBJ1-1 TRBV6-1 . TRBD1
TGTGCCAGCACCACACCAGGGCCCAGCCCCTACGAGCAGTACTTC CASTTPGPSPYEQYF TRBJ2-7 TRBV5-4 . .
TGTGCCAGCAGCTTAAGCCTAGCGAACACCGGGGAGCTGTTTTTT CASSLSLANTGELFF TRBJ2-2 TRBV11-1 . .
TGTGCCAGTAGTCGGTCCCAGTTAGGATACGAGCAGTACTTC CASSRSQLGYEQYF TRBJ2-7 TRBV19 . .
TGTGCCAGCAGTCACCCTAGCGGGCTTCGGAATGAGCAGTTCTTC CASSHPSGLRNEQFF TRBJ2-1 TRBV6-1 . TRBD2
TGCGCCAGCAACGGACGGGCTAGCGGCCCTCAGGAGCAGTTCTTC CASNGRASGPQEQFF TRBJ2-1 TRBV5-1 . TRBD2
TGTGCCAGCAGTACCCGGACAGGGCCAACTACCCTATGGTACAATGAGCAGTTCTTC CASSTRTGPTTLWYNEQFF TRBJ2-1 TRBV27 . TRBD1
TGTGCCAGCAGCAGAGTACTAGCGGGAGGAGAGCATTCCTACAATGAGCAGTTCTTC CASSRVLAGGEHSYNEQFF TRBJ2-1 TRBV12-1 . .
TGCGCCAGCAGCTTGGCGTCGACCGTCCACGAGCAGTACTTC CASSLASTVHEQYF TRBJ2-7 TRBV5-1 . .
TGTGCCAGCAGCTTAACTAGTATACTCAAAGGAATGAATGAGCAGTTCTTC CASSLTSILKGMNEQFF TRBJ2-1 TRBV7-3 . .
TGCGCCAGCAGCTCCCATTATGGGCACACTGAAGCTTTCTTT CASSSHYGHTEAFF TRBJ1-1 TRBV5-1 once .